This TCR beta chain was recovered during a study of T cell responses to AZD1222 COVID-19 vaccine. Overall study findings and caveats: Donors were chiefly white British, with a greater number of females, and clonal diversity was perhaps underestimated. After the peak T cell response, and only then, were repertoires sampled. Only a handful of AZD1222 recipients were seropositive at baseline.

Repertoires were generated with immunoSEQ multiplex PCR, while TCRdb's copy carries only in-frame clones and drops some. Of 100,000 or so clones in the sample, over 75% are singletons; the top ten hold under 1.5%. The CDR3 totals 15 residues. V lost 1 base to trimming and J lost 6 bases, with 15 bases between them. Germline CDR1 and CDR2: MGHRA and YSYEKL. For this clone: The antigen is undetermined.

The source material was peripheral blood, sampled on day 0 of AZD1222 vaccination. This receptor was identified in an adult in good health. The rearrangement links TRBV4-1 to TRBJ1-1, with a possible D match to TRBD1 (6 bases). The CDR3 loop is CASSQAQYGQSEAFF. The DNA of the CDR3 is TGCGCCAGCAGCCAAGCCCAATACGGACAGTCTGAAGCTTTCTTT.